This T cell receptor (beta chain) was recorded in a study of early T cells in non-severe SARS-CoV-2 infection. In the study overall: Bulk RNA taken from unsorted whole blood was sequenced, leaving chains unpaired.

Attachment of unique molecular identifiers to individual cDNA molecules was performed. TCRdb reanalysed the 5' RACE reads using MiXCR and keeps one entry per CDR3 protein. Here the sample spans around 84,000 distinct CDR3 sequences, roughly 14% being singletons. CDR3 length equals 11 residues. Germline CDR1 and CDR2: PRHDT and FYEKMQ (reference sequence). V lost 2 bases, J lost 8 bases, and 4 bases lay in between. The clonotype comes from an adult who was a healthcare worker with PCR-confirmed SARS-CoV-2 infection or an uninfected control (not recorded which). Specimen: whole blood. The chain has TRBV13 and TRBJ2-1; no reliable D call. CDR3 bases: TGTGCCAGCAGCTTAAGTCATGAGCAGTTCTTC. Translated: CASSLSHEQFF. Full variable domain (remainder filled in from reference TRBV13 and TRBJ2-1): AAGVIQSPRHLIKEKRETATLKCYPIPRHDTVYWYQQGPGQDPQFLISFYEKMQSDKGSIPDRFSAQQFSDYHSELNMSSLELGDSALYFCASSLSHEQFFGPGTRLTVL.